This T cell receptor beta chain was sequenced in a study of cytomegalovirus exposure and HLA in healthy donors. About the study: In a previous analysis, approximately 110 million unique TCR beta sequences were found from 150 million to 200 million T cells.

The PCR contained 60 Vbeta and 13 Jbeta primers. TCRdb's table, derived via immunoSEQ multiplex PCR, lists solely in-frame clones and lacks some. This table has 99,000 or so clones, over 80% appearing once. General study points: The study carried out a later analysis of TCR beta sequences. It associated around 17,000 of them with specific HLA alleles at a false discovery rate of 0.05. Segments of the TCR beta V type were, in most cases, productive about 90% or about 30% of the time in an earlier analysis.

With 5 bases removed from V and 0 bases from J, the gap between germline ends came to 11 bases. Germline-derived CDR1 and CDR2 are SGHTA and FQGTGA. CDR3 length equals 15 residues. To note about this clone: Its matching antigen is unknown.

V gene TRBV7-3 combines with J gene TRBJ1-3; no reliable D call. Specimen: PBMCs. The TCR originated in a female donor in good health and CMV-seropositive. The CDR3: CASSLGGPSGNTIYF. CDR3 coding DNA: TGTGCCAGCAGCCTGGGAGGACCCTCTGGAAACACCATATATTTT.